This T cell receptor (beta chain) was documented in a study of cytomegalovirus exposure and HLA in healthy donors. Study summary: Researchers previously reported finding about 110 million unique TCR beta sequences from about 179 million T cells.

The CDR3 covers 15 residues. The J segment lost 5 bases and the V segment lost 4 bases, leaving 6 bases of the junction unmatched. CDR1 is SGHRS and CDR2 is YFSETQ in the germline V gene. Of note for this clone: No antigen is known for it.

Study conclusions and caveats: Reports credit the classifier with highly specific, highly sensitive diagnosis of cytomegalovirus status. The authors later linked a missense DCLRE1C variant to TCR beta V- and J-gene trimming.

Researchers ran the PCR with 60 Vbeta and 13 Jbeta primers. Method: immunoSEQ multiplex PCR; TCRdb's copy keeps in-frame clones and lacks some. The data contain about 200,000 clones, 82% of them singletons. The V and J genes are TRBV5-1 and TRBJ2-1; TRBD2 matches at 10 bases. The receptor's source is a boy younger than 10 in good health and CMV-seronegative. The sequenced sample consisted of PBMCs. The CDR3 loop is CASSAAGGLDNEQFF. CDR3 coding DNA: TGCGCCAGCAGCGCAGCGGGGGGGCTGGACAATGAGCAGTTCTTC.